This TCR beta chain emerged from a study of identifying expanded T cells in peripheral blood. Study-level results: Across healthy donors, higher total template counts meant significantly greater approximately 2-week count variance. Over approximately two and four weeks, about 16.4 and 19 clones changed, versus more than 1 between replicates.

Profiling relied on immunoSEQ multiplex PCR, and the TCRdb table lists in-frame clones only, not all of them. The sample carries under 70,000 clones, more than 70% recorded once. Note on this clone: Antigen unknown.

During the collection period, no donor immune events like infections were recorded. Trimming pared 0 bases from V and 0 bases from J, leaving 8 bases between. The CDR3 spans 15 residues. CDR1 MNHNS and CDR2 SASEGT come from the germline V gene. The sequence was collected from a person between 18 and 75 years old in good health. The chain uses TRBV6-1 and TRBJ2-5; possible D gene TRBD2, 6 bases. The sequencing input was blood. For the CDR3, the DNA is TGTGCCAGCAGTGAAGCGTCGGGAGACCAAGAGACCCAGTACTTC. It codes for CASSEASGDQETQYF.